These 29 T cell receptor beta chains originate from one sample sequenced in a study of response to subunit inactivated influenza vaccine. A single record per CDR3 protein comes from TCRdb applying MiXCR to the RT-PCR reads. The table includes 550,000 to 600,000 distinct CDR3 sequences, over 9.5% detected once. Here the sequenced sample was PBMCs from blood, taken on the day of vaccination. These receptors were obtained from a man in his fifties or sixties who received an inactivated influenza vaccine.

A few counts support this clonotype. The J gene is TRBJ2-5, the V gene TRBV20-1, with D unclear. Germline loops: CDR1 DFQATT, CDR2 SNEGSKA (reference sequence). There are 12 residues in the CDR3. V lost 7 bases and J lost 5, with 14 bases in between. The DNA of the CDR3 is TGCAGTGGTCGACGGGCTTTGGAGACCCAGTACTTC. Translation: CSGRRALETQYF.

This clonotype was seen only a few times. This chain uses TRBV6-1 with TRBJ2-3; D remains ambiguous. V gave up 7 bases and J gave up 0 bases, with 11 bases separating them. This CDR3 is 14 amino acids long. The germline gives CDR1 MNHNS, CDR2 SASEGT. Here the CDR3 reads CASNADISTDTQYF. The DNA of the CDR3 is TGTGCCAGCAACGCCGACATTAGCACAGATACGCAGTATTTT.

V and J are TRBV29-1 and TRBJ2-1, with D perhaps TRBD1 (7 bases). V was clipped by 7 bases and J by 1 base, with 20 bases between them. This CDR3 comprises 16 residues. Germline V gene lookup returns CDR1 SQVTM and CDR2 ANQGSEA. In DNA, the CDR3 is TGCAGCGCCGGACCCCGACCAGGGGGGTCCTACAATGAGCAGTTCTTC. The encoded protein is CSAGPRPGGSYNEQFF.

In this sample, this clonotype turned up a few times. CDR3: CASSQQGSLNEKLFF. The CDR3 nucleotides are TGTGCCAGCAGCCAACAGGGGTCTCTTAATGAAAAACTGTTTTTT. This chain uses TRBV7-9 with TRBJ1-4; 7 nucleotides align to TRBD1. Germline V gene lookup returns CDR1 SEHNR and CDR2 FQNEAQ (reference sequence). Losses at the gene ends were 5 bases for V and 4 bases for J; bases not matched to a gene: 7. The CDR3 contains 15 residues.

V usage is TRBV3-1 and J usage is TRBJ2-2, with 7 bases lining up with TRBD1. CDR3 size: 16 residues. Germline lookup yields CDR1 LGHDT and CDR2 YNNKEL (reference sequence). With V trimmed by 4 bases and J by 4 bases, 9 bases remained unmatched. DNA for the CDR3: TGTGCCAGCAGCCCGACCGGGACAGTCACCACCGGGGAGCTGTTTTTT. Translating gives CASSPTGTVTTGELFF.

This rearrangement joins TRBV3-1 to TRBJ2-5, with 7 bases matching TRBD1. J gave up 3 bases and V 4 bases, and 8 bases lay outside the gene matches. CDR3 length: 15 residues. Germline-derived CDR1 and CDR2 are LGHDT and YNNKEL (reference sequence). The CDR3 region has the DNA TGTGCCAGCAGCCGCGATCACAGGGGCGAAGAGACCCAGTACTTC. Amino acids: CASSRDHRGEETQYF.

The chain joins TRBV7-2 to TRBJ2-3; no clear D. This CDR3 region has 12 residues. Germline lookup yields CDR1 SGHTA and CDR2 FQGNSA. Trimming shortened V by 5 bases and J by 7 bases, and 10 bases separated the two germline ends. The CDR3 is CASSQMGNTQYF. In DNA, the CDR3 is TGTGCCAGCAGCCAGATGGGGAATACGCAGTATTTT.

The rearrangement joins TRBV5-1 to TRBJ2-7; TRBD2 matches at 9 bases. Germline CDR1 is SGHRS and CDR2 is YFSETQ. The length of the CDR3 is 16 residues. V trimming: 0 bases; J trimming: 5 bases; junction bases outside the gene matches: 9. The CDR3 DNA reads TGCGCCAGCAGCTTGGCCGTTGGCGGGAGGGCGGACGAGCAGTACTTC. Translating gives CASSLAVGGRADEQYF. Full variable domain (remainder filled in from reference TRBV5-1 and TRBJ2-7): KAGVTQTPRYLIKTRGQQVTLSCSPISGHRSVSWYQQTPGQGLQFLFEYFSETQRNKGNFPGRFSGRQFSNSRSEMNVSTLELGDSALYLCASSLAVGGRADEQYFGPGTRLTVT.

This clonotype was seen repeatedly, ten times or more. The V and J genes are TRBV4-2 and TRBJ2-5; possibly TRBD2 for D (5 bases). There are 14 residues in the CDR3. Germline V gene data show CDR1 as LGHNA and CDR2 as YNFKEQ. V dropped 0 bases and J dropped 4 bases, with 9 bases sitting between them. The CDR3 is CASSQEGAVETQYF. As DNA, the CDR3 is TGTGCCAGCAGCCAAGAAGGAGCGGTAGAGACCCAGTACTTC.

This clonotype has only a few counts. V and J are TRBV7-2 and TRBJ2-1, with TRBD2 matching 8 bases. J lost 8 bases, V lost 4 bases, and 10 bases had no gene match. The CDR3 loop spans 15 amino acids. The germline CDR1 and CDR2 sequences are SGHTA and FQGNSA. The CDR3 DNA follows: TGTGCCAGCAGCTCCACTGGGCTAGCGGGCCATGAGCAGTTCTTC. Its translation: CASSSTGLAGHEQFF.

This clonotype was seen a handful of times. The V call is TRBV20-1, the J call TRBJ2-5; 8 bases match TRBD2. There are 16 residues in the CDR3. Trimming took 4 bases from V and 4 from J; bases not matched to a gene: 14. Germline V gives CDR1 DFQATT, CDR2 SNEGSKA (reference sequence). The CDR3 region is CSATGLAVLVRETQYF. The CDR3 nucleotides read TGCAGTGCTACCGGACTAGCCGTTTTGGTTCGAGAGACCCAGTACTTC.

This clonotype was detected only a few times. The genes are TRBV30 and TRBJ1-6; D gene unclear. The length of the CDR3 is 15 residues. Germline V CDR1 and CDR2: GTSNPN, SVGIG (reference sequence). V was clipped by 5 bases and J by 8 bases, with 19 bases between them. The CDR3, as DNA: TGTGCCTGGCGTTGGATCGGAACTCCTCATTCACCCCTCCACTTT. It encodes CAWRWIGTPHSPLHF.

The chain joins TRBV10-3 to TRBJ2-7, with 7 nucleotides matching TRBD2. This CDR3 contains 18 residues. The germline V gene encodes CDR1 ENHRY and CDR2 SYGVKD. Trimming at V came to 0 bases and at J to 3 bases, leaving 14 bases not matched to a gene. Here the CDR3 DNA reads TGTGCCATCAGTGAGTCGGGGCTAGCGGCCCAACGAAGCTACGAGCAGTACTTC. Translating it yields CAISESGLAAQRSYEQYF.

V is TRBV4-2 and J is TRBJ1-2; maybe TRBD1 (5 bases). Germline-derived CDR1 and CDR2 are LGHNA and YNFKEQ. The V gene lost 3 bases and the J gene lost 3 bases, with 14 bases spanning the gap. The CDR3 has 15 amino acids. DNA of the CDR3: TGTGCCAGCAGCCAGACAAAACAGGACCACTATGGCTACACCTTC. Protein: CASSQTKQDHYGYTF.

The V and J genes are TRBV3-1 and TRBJ2-2; TRBD2 is a possible D gene (6 bases). V lost 5 bases to trimming and J lost 7 bases, with 14 bases between them. Germline V gene data show CDR1 as LGHDT and CDR2 as YNNKEL (reference sequence). The CDR3 sequence is 14 residues long. DNA of the CDR3: TGTGCCAGCAGCAGAGGTGGAGGGGTCGGGGAGCTGTTTTTT. As protein: CASSRGGGVGELFF.

The CDR3 protein is CAISDHKRPGQEMNTEAFF. CDR3 DNA: TGTGCCATCAGTGACCATAAAAGGCCGGGACAGGAAATGAACACTGAAGCTTTCTTT. The V gene is TRBV10-3, the J gene TRBJ1-1; TRBD1 aligns across 8 bases. Germline V gene data show CDR1 as ENHRY and CDR2 as SYGVKD. The CDR3 has 19 residues. V dropped 3 bases and J dropped 0; count of bases not matched to a gene: 15.

The chain links TRBV20-1 to TRBJ2-3, with D possibly being TRBD2 (6 bases). Trimming left V 0 bases short and J 1 base short, with 8 bases between. The germline CDR1 and CDR2 sequences are DFQATT and SNEGSKA (reference sequence). CDR3 length: 14 residues. CDR3 loop: CSARDIAGTDTQYF. The CDR3 DNA is TGCAGTGCTAGAGATATAGCGGGCACAGATACGCAGTATTTT.

The chain links TRBV7-8 to TRBJ2-1; 11 bases are shared with TRBD2. The ends lost 5 bases at V and 0 bases at J; junction bases unmatched: 6. The CDR3 consists of 17 residues. CDR1 is SGHVS, CDR2 FQNEAQ, per germline. CDR3 sequence (DNA): TGTGCCAGCAGCCCGGGGACTAGCGGCAACTCCTACAATGAGCAGTTCTTC. Encoded protein: CASSPGTSGNSYNEQFF.

This chain uses TRBV29-1 with TRBJ2-1, with D possibly being TRBD2 (6 bases). V shed 1 base and J shed 7 bases, with 20 bases lying between them. The CDR3 consists of 16 residues. Germline V gene sequence: CDR1 SQVTM, CDR2 ANQGSEA. The CDR3 region is CSVEGASELLGNEQFF. The CDR3 DNA reads TGCAGCGTTGAAGGGGCTAGCGAATTACTCGGGAATGAGCAGTTCTTC.

There are a few counts of this clonotype. The V call is TRBV24-1, the J call TRBJ2-3; possible D gene TRBD1, 6 bases. CDR1 is KGHDR, CDR2 SFDVKD, per germline. This CDR3 is built from 16 residues. V gave up 1 base and J gave up 2 bases, with 12 bases separating them. CDR3 nucleotides: TGTGCCACCAGTGATTTAGGGGGATCTTACACAGATACGCAGTATTTT. Translation gives CATSDLGGSYTDTQYF.

The chain couples TRBV6-5 to TRBJ2-7; 14 bases map to TRBD2. Germline trimming cut 1 base from V and 0 bases from J; bases unmatched to any gene: 5. The CDR3 runs to 18 residues. CDR1 is MNHEY and CDR2 is SVGAGI in the germline V gene. This CDR3 reads CASSYFGTSGSYSYEQYF. CDR3 sequence (DNA): TGTGCCAGCAGTTACTTCGGGACTAGCGGGAGTTACTCCTACGAGCAGTACTTC.

The rearrangement joins TRBV5-1 to TRBJ2-3; maybe TRBD2 (6 bases). Germline CDR1 SGHRS, CDR2 YFSETQ. The CDR3 is 15 residues long. The V gene lost 0 bases and the J gene lost 4 bases, with 12 bases spanning the gap. CDR3 amino acids: CASSLVSGDSDTQYF. CDR3 sequence (DNA): TGCGCCAGCAGCTTGGTTTCGGGGGATTCAGATACGCAGTATTTT. The complete variable domain, with remaining parts taken from reference TRBV5-1 and TRBJ2-3, reads KAGVTQTPRYLIKTRGQQVTLSCSPISGHRSVSWYQQTPGQGLQFLFEYFSETQRNKGNFPGRFSGRQFSNSRSEMNVSTLELGDSALYLCASSLVSGDSDTQYFGPGTRLTVL.

In this sample, this clonotype turned up a few times. V is TRBV7-8 and J is TRBJ2-1, with a possible D match to TRBD2 (5 bases). This CDR3 has 16 amino acids. V lost 3 bases and J lost 0, with 12 bases in between. Germline V CDR1 and CDR2: SGHVS, FQNEAQ. CDR3 residues: CASSFQETTSYNEQFF. The CDR3 DNA sequence: TGTGCCAGCAGCTTCCAGGAGACTACCTCCTACAATGAGCAGTTCTTC.

The V call is TRBV4-3, the J call TRBJ2-1; perhaps TRBD2 as D (6 bases). Germline V gene sequence: CDR1 LGHNA, CDR2 YSLEER. The CDR3 extends over 17 amino acids. The V gene lost 2 bases and the J gene lost 2 bases, with 16 bases spanning the gap. CDR3 coding DNA: TGCGCCAGCAGCCAACTAACCGGGAGCCCGCCCTACAATGAGCAGTTCTTC. Translating gives CASSQLTGSPPYNEQFF.

This clonotype was seen many times. CDR3 sequence (DNA): TGTGCCAGCTCACCGACCACAGATACGCAGTATTTT. It is translated as CASSPTTDTQYF. J is TRBJ2-3 and V is TRBV18; D not certain. The CDR3 has 12 amino acids. V lost 3 bases and J lost 2, with 3 bases in between. Germline values: CDR1 KGHSH, CDR2 LQKENI. Full variable domain (missing parts from reference TRBV18 and TRBJ2-3): NAGVMQNPRHLVRRRGQEARLRCSPMKGHSHVYWYRQLPEEGLKFMVYLQKENIIDESGMPKERFSAEFPKEGPSILRIQQVVRGDSAAYFCASSPTTDTQYFGPGTRLTVL.

This clonotype was seen a few times. The genes are TRBV9 and TRBJ2-5; unclear D gene. Germline CDR1 and CDR2: SGDLS and YYNGEE. The CDR3 totals 14 residues. Deletions cut 1 base from V and 0 bases from J, with 7 bases between. The CDR3 is CASSVKRHQETQYF. In DNA, the CDR3 is TGTGCCAGCAGCGTAAAACGGCACCAAGAGACCCAGTACTTC.

The rearrangement links TRBV7-6 to TRBJ2-7; 7 bases align to TRBD1. CDR3 length equals 14 residues. V lost 2 bases, J lost 5 bases, and 6 bases stayed unmatched. Germline V CDR1 and CDR2: SGHVS, FNYEAQ. The CDR3 DNA reads TGTGCCAGCAGCTTAAGACAGGGTCCCAACGAGCAGTACTTC. Its translation: CASSLRQGPNEQYF.

A single count supports this clonotype. V gene TRBV29-1 combines with J gene TRBJ2-7; D perhaps matches TRBD2 (6 bases). Germline V gives CDR1 SQVTM, CDR2 ANQGSEA. CDR3 length: 14 residues. V was clipped by 4 bases and J by 2 bases, with 15 bases between them. CDR3 nucleotides: TGCAGCGTTGGGGGGTCTAGCGCAGCCTACGAGCAGTACTTC. It specifies CSVGGSSAAYEQYF.

This clonotype appeared a few times. The chain combines TRBV20-1 with TRBJ1-1, with 7 bases that match TRBD1. Germline V gives CDR1 DFQATT, CDR2 SNEGSKA (reference sequence). J gave up 3 bases and V 3 bases, and 7 bases lay outside the gene matches. The length of the CDR3 is 14 residues. The CDR3 protein is CSASRGRPDTEAFF. The CDR3 DNA follows: TGCAGTGCTAGTAGGGGGCGCCCCGACACTGAAGCTTTCTTT.